The source of this T cell receptor beta chain is a study of cytomegalovirus exposure and HLA in healthy donors. About the study: A preliminary data release comprised roughly 80 million unique TCRs obtained from HLA-typed donors. Study results and limitations: Most observed TCR sequences were rare, whereas some public TCRs were detected in many donors.

In the PCR, 60 Vbeta and 13 Jbeta primers were used. The data were produced by immunoSEQ multiplex PCR, yet TCRdb's version contains in-frame clones alone and is incomplete. The profile shows a few hundred thousand clones, about four fifths of them singletons. As to this clone: What it recognizes is unknown.

CDR3 length: 16 amino acids. With 0 bases removed from V and 2 bases from J, the gap between germline ends came to 13 bases. Germline V gives CDR1 MNHEY, CDR2 SVGAGI. Sequenced material: PBMCs. The source of this sequence is a girl aged 2 to 9 in good health and CMV-seronegative. V gene TRBV6-5 combines with J gene TRBJ1-1, with a possible D match to TRBD1 (5 bases). CDR3 residues: CASSYSSGVINTEAFF. The CDR3 nucleotides read TGTGCCAGCAGTTACTCGTCGGGGGTTATTAACACTGAAGCTTTCTTT.